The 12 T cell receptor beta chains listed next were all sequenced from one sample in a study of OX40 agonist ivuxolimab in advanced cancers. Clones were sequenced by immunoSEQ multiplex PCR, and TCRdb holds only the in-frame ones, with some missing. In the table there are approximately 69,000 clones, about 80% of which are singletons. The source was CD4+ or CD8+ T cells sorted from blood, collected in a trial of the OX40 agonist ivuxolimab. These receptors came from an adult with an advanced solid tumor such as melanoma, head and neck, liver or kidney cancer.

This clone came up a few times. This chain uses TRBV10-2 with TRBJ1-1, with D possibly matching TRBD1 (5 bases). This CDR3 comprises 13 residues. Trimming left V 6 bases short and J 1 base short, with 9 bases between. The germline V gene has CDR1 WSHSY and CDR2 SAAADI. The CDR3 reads CASRNTGNTEAFF. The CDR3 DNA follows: TGCGCCAGCAGGAATACAGGGAACACTGAAGCTTTCTTT.

CDR3 in amino acids: CASSLEKKEALHF. The CDR3 region has the DNA TGTGCCAGCAGCTTAGAAAAGAAGGAGGCCCTCCACTTT. The chain recombines TRBV7-3 with TRBJ1-6; D not resolved. The CDR3 sequence is 13 residues long. The V gene's germline CDR1 is SGHTA and CDR2 FQGTGA. V was trimmed by 2 bases and J by 14 bases, leaving 13 bases between them.

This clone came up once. The CDR3 sequence is CASIGPTGRIVGYTF. The CDR3 DNA is TGTGCCAGCATTGGACCGACAGGGAGGATCGTCGGCTACACCTTC. This chain uses TRBV6-1 with TRBJ1-2; the match to TRBD1 covers 7 bases. This CDR3 comprises 15 residues. With 7 bases clipped from V and 8 bases from J, the junction kept 16 bases outside the gene matches. In germline, CDR1 is MNHNS, CDR2 SASEGT.

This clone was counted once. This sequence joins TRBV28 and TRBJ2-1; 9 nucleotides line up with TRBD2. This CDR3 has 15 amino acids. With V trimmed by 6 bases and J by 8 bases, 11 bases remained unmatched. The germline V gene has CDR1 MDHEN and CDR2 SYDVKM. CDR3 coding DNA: TGTGCCAGCAGCCCCTTTATTAGCGGGAGAGATGAGCAGTTCTTC. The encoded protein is CASSPFISGRDEQFF.

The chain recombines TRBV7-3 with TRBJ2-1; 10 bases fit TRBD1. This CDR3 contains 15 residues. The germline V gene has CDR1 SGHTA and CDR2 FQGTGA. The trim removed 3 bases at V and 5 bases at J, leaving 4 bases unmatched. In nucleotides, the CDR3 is TGTGCCAGCAGCTTGGCGGGACAGGGGAACAATGAGCAGTTCTTC. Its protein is CASSLAGQGNNEQFF.

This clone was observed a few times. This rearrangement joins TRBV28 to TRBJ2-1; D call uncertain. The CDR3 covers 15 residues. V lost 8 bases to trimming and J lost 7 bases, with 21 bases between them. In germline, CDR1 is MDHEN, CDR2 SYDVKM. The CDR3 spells CASSGDGLVQNEQFF. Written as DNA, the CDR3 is TGTGCCAGCTCAGGCGACGGGCTAGTTCAGAATGAGCAGTTCTTC.

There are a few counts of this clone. CDR3 sequence reads: CASSLGGLNTEAFF. The CDR3 DNA reads as TGTGCCAGCAGCTTAGGGGGCCTGAACACTGAAGCTTTCTTT. This rearrangement joins TRBV11-3 to TRBJ1-1, with D possibly TRBD1 on 5 matching bases. This CDR3 region has 14 residues. Germline V lookup: CDR1 SGHNT, CDR2 YENEEA. Trimming cost V 1 base and J 0 bases, with 6 bases left between them.

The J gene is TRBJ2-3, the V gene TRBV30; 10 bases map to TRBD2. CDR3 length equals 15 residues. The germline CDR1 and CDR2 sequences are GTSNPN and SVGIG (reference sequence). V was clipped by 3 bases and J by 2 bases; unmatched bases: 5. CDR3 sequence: CAWSRLAGSTDTQYF. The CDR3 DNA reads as TGTGCCTGGAGCAGACTAGCGGGCTCCACAGATACGCAGTATTTT. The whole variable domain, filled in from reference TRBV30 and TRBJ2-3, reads SQTIHQWPATLVQPVGSPLSLECTVEGTSNPNLYWYRQAAGRGLQLLFYSVGIGQISSEVPQNLSASRPQDRQFILSSKKLLLSDSGFYLCAWSRLAGSTDTQYFGPGTRLTVL.

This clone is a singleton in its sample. The CDR3 DNA is TGTGCCAGCGGGACAGGGGTTACAGATACGCAGTATTTT. Amino acids: CASGTGVTDTQYF. This chain connects TRBV10-3 to TRBJ2-3, with 10 nucleotides matching TRBD1. CDR1 ENHRY and CDR2 SYGVKD come from the germline V gene. V lost 10 bases, J lost 3 bases, and 4 bases stayed unmatched. This CDR3 is built from 13 residues.

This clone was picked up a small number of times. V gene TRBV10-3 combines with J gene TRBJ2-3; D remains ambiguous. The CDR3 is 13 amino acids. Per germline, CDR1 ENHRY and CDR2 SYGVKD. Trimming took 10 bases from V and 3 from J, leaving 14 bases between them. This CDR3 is CATTQFPTDTQYF. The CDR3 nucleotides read TGTGCCACCACACAGTTCCCGACAGATACGCAGTATTTT.

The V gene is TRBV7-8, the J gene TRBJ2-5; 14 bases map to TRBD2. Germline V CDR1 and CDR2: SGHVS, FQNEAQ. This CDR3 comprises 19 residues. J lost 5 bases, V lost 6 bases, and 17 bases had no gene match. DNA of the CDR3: TGTGCCAGCAGACAAGGGTCTCTCTTGACTAGCGGGAGGGCGGAGACCCAGTACTTC. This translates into CASRQGSLLTSGRAETQYF. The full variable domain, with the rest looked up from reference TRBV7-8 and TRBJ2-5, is GAGVSQSPRYKVAKRGQDVALRCDPISGHVSLFWYQQALGQGPEFLTYFQNEAQLDKSGLPSDRFFAERPEGSVSTLKIQRTQQEDSAVYLCASRQGSLLTSGRAETQYFGPGTRLLVL.

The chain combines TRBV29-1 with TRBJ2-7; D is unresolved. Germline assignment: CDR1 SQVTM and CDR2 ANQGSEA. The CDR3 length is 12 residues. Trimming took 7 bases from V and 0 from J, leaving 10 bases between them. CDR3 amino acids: CSARTNSYEQYF. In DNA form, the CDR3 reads TGCAGCGCCCGCACGAACTCCTACGAGCAGTACTTC.